This T cell receptor beta chain came from a study of vaccination effects on CD4 cells after COVID-19. Study-level points and caveats: Researchers reported few convalescent patients and no early post-infection timepoints in the study. Pronounced clonal contraction occurred in clones induced by infection and by vaccine late after vaccination.

Using viral peptide pools, the ViraFEST assay grew out antigen-specific CD4+ T cells prior to sequencing. With approximately 10 days of culture completed, CD4+ T cells were isolated. Vaccinated participants had no history of SARS-CoV-2 infection and tested negative for nucleocapsid antibodies. Measured with immunoSEQ multiplex PCR; TCRdb has only the in-frame clones, and not every one. The sample carries tens of thousands of clones, 75% recorded once. On this clone: The target antigen is unknown.

This specimen was CD4+ T cells from PBMCs cultured with HCoV-OC43 spike peptides, taken before COVID-19 vaccination. Stated subset: HCoV-OC43 spike overlapping peptide pool stimulation. The TCR sequence derives from a human donor who received a COVID-19 vaccine.

The CDR3 is CATKPTGDTEAFF. In DNA form, the CDR3 reads TGTGCCACTAAACCAACAGGGGACACTGAAGCTTTCTTT. The chain links TRBV10-3 to TRBJ1-1, with TRBD1 identical over 7 bases. This CDR3 region has 13 residues. Germline V gene data show CDR1 as ENHRY and CDR2 as SYGVKD. V dropped 10 bases and J dropped 3; count of bases not matched to a gene: 8.